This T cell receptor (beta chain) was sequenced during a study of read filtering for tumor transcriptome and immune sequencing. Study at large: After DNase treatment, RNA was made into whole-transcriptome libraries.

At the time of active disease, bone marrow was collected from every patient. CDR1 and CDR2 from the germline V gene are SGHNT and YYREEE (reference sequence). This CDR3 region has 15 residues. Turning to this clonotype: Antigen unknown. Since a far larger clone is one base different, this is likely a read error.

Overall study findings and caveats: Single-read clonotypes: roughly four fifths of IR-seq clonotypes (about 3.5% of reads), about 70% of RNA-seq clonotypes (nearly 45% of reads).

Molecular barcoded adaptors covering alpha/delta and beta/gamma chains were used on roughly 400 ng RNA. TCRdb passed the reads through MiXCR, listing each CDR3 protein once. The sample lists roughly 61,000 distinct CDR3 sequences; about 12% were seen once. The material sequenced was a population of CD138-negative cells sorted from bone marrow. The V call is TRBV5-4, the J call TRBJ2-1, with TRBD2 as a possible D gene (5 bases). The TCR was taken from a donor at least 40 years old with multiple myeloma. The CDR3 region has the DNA TGCGCCAGCAGCCAATTTGGGAGCTCCTGCAATGAGCAGTTCTTC. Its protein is CASSQFGSSCNEQFF. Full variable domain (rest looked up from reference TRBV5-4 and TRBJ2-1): ETGVTQSPTHLIKTRGQQVTLRCSSQSGHNTVSWYQQALGQGPQFIFQYYREEENGRGNFPPRFSGLQFPNYSSELNVNALELDDSALYLCASSQFGSSCNEQFFGPGTRLTVL.